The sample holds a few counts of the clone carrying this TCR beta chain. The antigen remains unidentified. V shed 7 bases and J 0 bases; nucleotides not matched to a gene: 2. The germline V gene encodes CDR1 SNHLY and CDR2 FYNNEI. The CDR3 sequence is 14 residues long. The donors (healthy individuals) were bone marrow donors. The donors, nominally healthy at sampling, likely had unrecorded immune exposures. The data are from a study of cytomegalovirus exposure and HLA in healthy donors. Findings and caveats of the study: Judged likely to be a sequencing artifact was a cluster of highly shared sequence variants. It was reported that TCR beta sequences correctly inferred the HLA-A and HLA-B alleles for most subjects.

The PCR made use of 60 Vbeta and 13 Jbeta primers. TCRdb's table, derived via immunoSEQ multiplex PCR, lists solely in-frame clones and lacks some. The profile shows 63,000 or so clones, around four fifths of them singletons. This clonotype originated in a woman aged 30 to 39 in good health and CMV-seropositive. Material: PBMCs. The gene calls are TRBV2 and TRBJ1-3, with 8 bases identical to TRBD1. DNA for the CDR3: TGTGCCAGCACAGGGGGCCGCTCTGGAAACACCATATATTTT. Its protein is CASTGGRSGNTIYF.